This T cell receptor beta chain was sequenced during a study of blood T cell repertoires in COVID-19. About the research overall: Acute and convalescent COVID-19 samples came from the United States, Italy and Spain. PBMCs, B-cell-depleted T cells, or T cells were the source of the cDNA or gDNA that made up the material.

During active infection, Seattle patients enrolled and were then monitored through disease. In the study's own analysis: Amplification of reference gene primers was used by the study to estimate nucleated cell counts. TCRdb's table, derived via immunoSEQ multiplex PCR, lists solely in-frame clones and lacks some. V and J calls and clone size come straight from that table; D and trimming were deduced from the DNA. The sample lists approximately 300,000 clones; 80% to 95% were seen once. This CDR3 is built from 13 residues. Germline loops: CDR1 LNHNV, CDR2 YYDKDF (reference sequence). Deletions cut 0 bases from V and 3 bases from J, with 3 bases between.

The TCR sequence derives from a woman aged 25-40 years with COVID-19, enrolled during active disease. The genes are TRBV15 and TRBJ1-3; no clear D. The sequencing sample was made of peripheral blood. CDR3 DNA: TGTGCCACCAGCAGAGATCGTGGAAACACCATATATTTT. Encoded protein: CATSRDRGNTIYF.